Below are 15 T cell receptor beta chains sequenced from a single sample in a study of beta chain features in type 1 diabetes. Study findings and constraints: Shortening that was moderate but significant affected the TCRB CDR3s of Type 1 diabetes patients in all four CD4+ subsets.

The study reverse transcribed the entire isolated RNA, so it sequenced expressed TCRB transcripts. Sequencing was performed with immunoSEQ multiplex PCR; in TCRdb, only in-frame clones are kept and a portion is missing. The table records 60,000 or so clones, roughly 52% of them present only once. Antigens for these TCRs are unknown. Sequencing was done on a sample of Tregs from blood. The receptors come from a woman aged 40 to 50 with type 1 diabetes.

In this sample, this clone turned up a few times. The chain links TRBV6-5 to TRBJ2-2; 7 nucleotides line up with TRBD1. Germline V gives CDR1 MNHEY, CDR2 SVGAGI. CDR3 length: 15 residues. The V and J ends lost 2 bases and 5 bases, in that order; junction bases with no gene match: 5. The DNA of the CDR3 is TGTGCCAGCAGTTACAGCCCAGGGGGAACCGGGGAGCTGTTTTTT. It yields the protein CASSYSPGGTGELFF.

There are a few counts of this clone. This CDR3 is also generated by other DNA sequences in the sample. The chain recombines TRBV7-9 with TRBJ2-6; 7 bases map to TRBD1. J was trimmed by 0 bases and V by 3 bases; bases with no gene match: 2. Germline-derived CDR1 and CDR2 are SEHNR and FQNEAQ (reference sequence). The length of the CDR3 is 16 residues. CDR3: CASSLGTASGANVLTF. The CDR3, as DNA: TGTGCCAGCAGCTTGGGGACAGCCTCTGGGGCCAACGTCCTGACTTTC.

This rearrangement joins TRBV9 to TRBJ2-1; 7 nucleotides align to TRBD2. The CDR3 extends over 14 amino acids. Looked up from germline, CDR1 is SGDLS and CDR2 is YYNGEE. V trimming: 5 bases; J trimming: 0 bases; junction bases outside the gene matches: 2. This CDR3 reads CASSPGGSYNEQFF. DNA of the CDR3: TGTGCCAGCAGTCCGGGGGGCTCCTACAATGAGCAGTTCTTC.

The chain carries TRBV7-7 and TRBJ2-2, with a weak D call TRBD2 (6 bases). The germline V and J ends were trimmed by 5 bases and 7 bases, with 14 bases remaining between them. Germline assignment: CDR1 SSHAT and CDR2 FNYEAQ (reference sequence). The length of the CDR3 is 14 residues. For the CDR3, the DNA is TGTGCCAGCAGCCCTAGCGTGGGCGTCGGGGAGCTGTTTTTT. It translates to CASSPSVGVGELFF. Drawing the rest from reference TRBV7-7 and TRBJ2-2, the complete variable domain is GAGVSQSPRYKVTKRGQDVTLRCDPISSHATLYWYQQALGQGPEFLTYFNYEAQPDKSGLPSDRFSAERPEGSISTLTIQRTEQRDSAMYRCASSPSVGVGELFFGEGSRLTVL.

In its sample, this clone was seen once. V gene TRBV10-3 combines with J gene TRBJ1-3; D gene ambiguous. V was cut by 10 bases and J by 0 bases, with 7 bases left in between. CDR1 and CDR2 from the germline V gene are ENHRY and SYGVKD. This CDR3 has 12 amino acids. CDR3 sequence: CATMSSGNTIYF. The CDR3 coding sequence is TGTGCCACAATGAGCTCTGGAAACACCATATATTTT.

This rearrangement joins TRBV11-3 to TRBJ2-1, with 9 bases matching TRBD2. The ends lost 0 bases at V and 7 bases at J; junction bases unmatched: 10. CDR1 and CDR2 from the germline V gene are SGHNT and YENEEA. This CDR3 comprises 17 residues. The DNA of the CDR3 is TGTGCCAGCAGCTTAGATTGGGGTAGCGGGAGTTCGAATGAGCAGTTCTTC. Translation gives CASSLDWGSGSSNEQFF.

The V call is TRBV5-1, the J call TRBJ2-1; 9 bases are shared with TRBD1. Germline loops: CDR1 SGHRS, CDR2 YFSETQ. V shed 4 bases, J shed 2 bases, and the junction held 4 bases outside the gene matches. There are 15 residues in the CDR3. As DNA, the CDR3 is TGCGCCAGCAGCAGAGACAGGGGGGCCTACAATGAGCAGTTCTTC. Its protein product is CASSRDRGAYNEQFF.

The chain has TRBV6-5 and TRBJ2-1, with 11 bases that match TRBD2. Trimming took 1 base from V and 7 from J; bases not matched to a gene: 6. CDR1 and CDR2 (germline): MNHEY, SVGAGI. The CDR3 is 16 residues long. The CDR3 spells CASSYWFSGRGNEQFF. The CDR3 coding sequence is TGTGCCAGCAGTTACTGGTTTAGCGGGAGGGGGAATGAGCAGTTCTTC.

This sequence joins TRBV7-2 and TRBJ2-5; D might be TRBD2 (6 bases). With 3 bases removed from V and 5 bases from J, the gap between germline ends came to 13 bases. CDR1 and CDR2 (germline): SGHTA, FQGNSA. This CDR3 has 14 amino acids. CDR3 sequence: CASSFQAGGETQYF. In nucleotides, the CDR3 is TGTGCCAGCAGCTTCCAGGCCGGAGGGGAGACCCAGTACTTC.

The chain carries TRBV7-9 and TRBJ2-7; 7 nucleotides line up with TRBD1. The trim removed 3 bases at V and 5 bases at J, leaving 4 bases unmatched. This CDR3 is built from 13 residues. The V gene's germline CDR1 is SEHNR and CDR2 FQNEAQ (reference sequence). The CDR3 coding sequence is TGTGCCAGCAGCTTCTCCGGGACAGACGAGCAGTACTTC. It encodes CASSFSGTDEQYF.

The rearrangement uses TRBV6-6 and TRBJ2-7; D is unclear. CDR1 and CDR2 (germline): MNHNY, SVGAGI (reference sequence). V was clipped by 4 bases and J by 3 bases, with 4 bases between them. CDR3 length equals 11 residues. In DNA form, the CDR3 reads TGTGCCAGCAGTTTAAACTACGAGCAGTACTTC. It encodes CASSLNYEQYF.

In this sample, this clone turned up once. The CDR3: CASSLVATREQYF. The CDR3 nucleotides read TGCGCCAGCAGCTTAGTCGCTACTCGCGAGCAGTACTTC. This sequence joins TRBV5-1 and TRBJ2-7, with D uncertain. Trimming cost V 2 bases and J 6 bases, with 12 bases left between them. The CDR3 is made up of 13 amino acids. CDR1 is SGHRS and CDR2 is YFSETQ in the germline V gene. The whole variable domain, remainder taken from reference TRBV5-1 and TRBJ2-7, is KAGVTQTPRYLIKTRGQQVTLSCSPISGHRSVSWYQQTPGQGLQFLFEYFSETQRNKGNFPGRFSGRQFSNSRSEMNVSTLELGDSALYLCASSLVATREQYFGPGTRLTVT.

V usage is TRBV30 and J usage is TRBJ1-5; weak D call: TRBD1 (6 bases). Trimming took 4 bases from V and 4 from J, leaving 8 bases between them. The CDR3 covers 12 residues. Germline lookup yields CDR1 GTSNPN and CDR2 SVGIG (reference sequence). DNA of the CDR3: TGTGCCTGGACACAGGGAAATCAGCCCCAGCATTTT. Translating gives CAWTQGNQPQHF.

V is TRBV6-6 and J is TRBJ1-1, with TRBD1 matching over 7 bases. Per germline, CDR1 MNHNY and CDR2 SVGAGI (reference sequence). This CDR3 region has 13 residues. J gave up 5 bases and V 8 bases, and 8 bases lay outside the gene matches. This CDR3 reads CASAQGPLTEAFF. In DNA, the CDR3 is TGTGCCAGCGCACAGGGGCCCTTGACTGAAGCTTTCTTT.

The genes are TRBV15 and TRBJ2-5, with 7 bases fitting TRBD2. The germline V gene has CDR1 LNHNV and CDR2 YYDKDF (reference sequence). Trimming removed 4 bases from V and 4 bases from J; junction bases left unmatched: 9. This CDR3 spans 15 amino acids. CDR3 nucleotide sequence: TGTGCCACCAGCACTCGGACTAGAATACGAGAGACCCAGTACTTC. Protein sequence: CATSTRTRIRETQYF.